Described below is a single TCR beta chain sequence and its context. As yet, its antigen is unknown. This CDR3 has 14 amino acids. CDR1 is SGHRS, CDR2 YFSETQ, per germline. Trimming took 7 bases from V and 4 from J; bases not matched to a gene: 10. This sample stems from a study of OX40 agonist ivuxolimab in advanced cancers. As for the study in general: Patients were given ivuxolimab, an antibody that agonizes OX40 (CD134). Every patient in dose escalation had hepatocellular carcinoma, melanoma, renal cell or head and neck cancer.

The protocol was immunoSEQ multiplex PCR, while the TCRdb copy is restricted to in-frame clones and leaves out a portion. The table records around 70,000 clones, roughly 87% of them present only once. General study findings and limits: Antigen specificity of clonally expanded peripheral T cells was not established. At 0.1 to 3.0 mg/kg and by week 6, CD4+ and CD8+ T cells in the blood had expanded clonally.

The chain has TRBV5-1 and TRBJ2-7; 8 bases are a match to TRBD2. The TCR originated in an adult with an advanced solid tumor such as melanoma, head and neck, liver or kidney cancer. The starting material was CD4+ or CD8+ T cells sorted from blood, obtained in a trial of the OX40 agonist ivuxolimab. In nucleotides, the CDR3 is TGCGCCAGCCGGCCGGGACTAGTTAATTACGAGCAGTACTTC. Translation gives CASRPGLVNYEQYF.